This TCR beta chain was captured in a study of OX40 agonist ivuxolimab in advanced cancers. Notes on the research overall: Ivuxolimab was a fully human IgG2 agonistic monoclonal antibody targeting the costimulatory receptor OX40 (CD134). Intravenous ivuxolimab was administered to patients every 2 weeks at six dose levels: 0.01, 0.1, 0.3, 1.5, 3 and 10 mg/kg. Among the approximately 50 dose-escalation patients, around 20 had hepatocellular carcinoma, around 15 melanoma, 9 renal cell carcinoma and 9 head and neck cancer. In the dose-escalation cohort, roughly 82% of patients were male, and the mean age was approximately 60 years with a range of about 20 to 79. Prior anti-PD-1, anti-PD-L1 or anti-CTLA-4 therapy was permitted, and checkpoint inhibitors had been received by less than 45% of dose-escalation patients. Partial responses were achieved by three dose-escalation patients, of whom one had hepatocellular carcinoma and two had cutaneous melanoma. The purpose of peripheral TCRbeta sequencing was to test whether ivuxolimab changed TCR sequence diversity and led to clonal T-cell expansion. The monotherapy dose-escalation portion (N ≈ 56 patients) of the phase I ivuxolimab trial is reported in the paper. General conclusions and limits of the study: Antigen specificity was not determined for the clonally expanded peripheral T cells. At doses of 0.1 to 3.0 mg/kg, clonal expansion of both CD4+ and CD8+ blood T cells was observed from baseline to week 6. In the 0.1-3.0 mg/kg groups, partial responders had among the lowest normalized peripheral clonal expansion, particularly in CD8+ T cells. Low levels of normalized T-cell clonal expansion were also seen in some patients who did not respond. On average, CD8+ T cells showed more expanded clones than CD4+ T cells after ivuxolimab.

Patients with a history of autoimmune disease or receiving systemic immunosuppression were excluded from the trial. Peripheral blood for TCR sequencing was drawn from every dose cohort at baseline, at cycle 4 day 1 and at cycle 7 day 1. Samples came from an open-label, multicenter, first-in-human phase I dose-escalation trial of ivuxolimab. The trial enrolled adults with locally advanced or metastatic head and neck squamous cell, hepatocellular, melanoma or renal cell carcinoma. Before TCR sequencing, CD4+ T cells and CD8+ T cells from peripheral blood were sorted into separate populations. Worth noting for this clone: Its antigen remains undetermined. There are no base qualities to consult, and no much larger clone falls within one base.

A distance of 6 bases separates the germline ends of V and J, which lose 4 bases and 0 bases respectively. The germline V gene (reference sequence) sets CDR1 to WNHNN and CDR2 to SYGVQD. The cysteine opens and the phenylalanine closes a CDR3 of 13 amino acids. Of all the DNA, just the CDR3 is kept, 39 bases in frame from base 1. Genomic DNA was isolated from the sorted cells so that the TCRbeta CDR3 region could be sequenced. The immunoSEQ Assay was used to sequence the TCRbeta CDR3 regions. Drawn from immuneACCESS, this table holds only the in-frame rearrangements with V and J called that TCRdb kept. Clones are partly lost; checked studies trace under half to an unresolved V gene and leave the rest unexplained. The sample table contains 90,000 to 120,000 clones; only one count was recorded for 80% to 95% of them. The top ten clones comprise about 1.2% of the sample.

The rearrangement joined TRBV10-1 to TRBJ1-1, with an unclear D gene assignment. The source of this sequence is an adult with an advanced solid tumor such as melanoma, head and neck, liver or kidney cancer. Here the sequenced sample was CD4+ or CD8+ T cells sorted from blood, taken in a trial of the OX40 agonist ivuxolimab. The CDR3 sequence is CASSAGMNTEAFF. The nucleotides are TGCGCCAGCAGTGCCGGAATGAACACTGAAGCTTTCTTT.